This TCR beta chain was sequenced in a study of blood T cell repertoires in COVID-19. As processed by the authors: Reference gene primer amplification gave nucleated cell count estimates. Here immunoSEQ multiplex PCR was the method, and the copy in TCRdb shows in-frame clones only, minus some. That table furnishes V, J and clone size, whereas the DNA furnished D and trimming. Of approximately 65,000 clones listed, over 60% were seen once; the top ten hold about 24%. The V gene end was trimmed by 5 bases and the J gene end by 9 bases; junction bases not matched to a gene: 9. The length of the CDR3 is 15 residues. Germline CDR1 and CDR2: MGHRA and YSYEKL.

Sequencing used peripheral blood. This chain joins TRBV4-1 and TRBJ1-6, with 8 nucleotides matching TRBD1. The receptor comes from a human donor in a cohort sampled during active COVID-19. In DNA form, the CDR3 reads TGCGCCAGCAGCGAAGGACAGGGCGGAGGTTCACCCCTCCACTTT. It codes for CASSEGQGGGSPLHF.